This entry is about one T cell receptor (beta chain). The protocol was immunoSEQ multiplex PCR, while the TCRdb copy is restricted to in-frame clones and leaves out a portion. The sample has approximately 46,000 clones; approximately 91% are singletons. The sample belongs to a study of T cell changes during pregnancy in multiple sclerosis. The CDR3 extends over 20 amino acids. The V gene end was trimmed by 1 base and the J gene end by 4 bases; junction bases not matched to a gene: 14. Germline CDR1 LGHNA, CDR2 YNFKEQ. The material sequenced was CD8+ T cells from peripheral blood mononuclear cells, taken after pregnancy. The V and J genes are TRBV4-2 and TRBJ2-1; 12 bases agree with TRBD2. This clonotype originated in a female donor with multiple sclerosis, enrolled in a pregnancy study. CDR3 DNA: TGTGCCAGCAGCCAAGGTACTAGCGGGGGGCCGCTTGTGTTTTACAATGAGCAGTTCTTC. This translates into CASSQGTSGGPLVFYNEQFF.